Each of the 25 T cell receptor beta chains below was sequenced from the same sample in a study of identical twins. TCRdb fed the 5' RACE reads into MiXCR, producing one record per CDR3 protein. The sample gives under 900,000 distinct CDR3 sequences, roughly an eighth of which show up once; 1.5% to 2% is in the top ten. These sequences were also reported in another study, on yellow fever vaccine responses in identical twins.

Material for sequencing was PBMCs. The receptors were sampled from a woman between 18 and 29 years old in good health.

This clonotype showed up just a few times. The gene calls are TRBV5-1 and TRBJ2-5; 7 nucleotides line up with TRBD1. Germline V gene data show CDR1 as SGHRS and CDR2 as YFSETQ. V dropped 3 bases and J dropped 5; count of bases not matched to a gene: 10. The CDR3 runs to 15 residues. The CDR3 region has the DNA TGCGCCAGCAGCTCGACAGGGCCTATGCAGGAGACCCAGTACTTC. It translates to CASSSTGPMQETQYF. Based on the CDR3 plus reference TRBV5-1 and TRBJ2-5, the full variable domain is KAGVTQTPRYLIKTRGQQVTLSCSPISGHRSVSWYQQTPGQGLQFLFEYFSETQRNKGNFPGRFSGRQFSNSRSEMNVSTLELGDSALYLCASSSTGPMQETQYFGPGTRLLVL.

The J gene is TRBJ2-1, the V gene TRBV5-1; 12 bases align to TRBD2. Per germline, CDR1 SGHRS and CDR2 YFSETQ. Trimming removed 3 bases from V and 8 bases from J; junction bases left unmatched: 12. The CDR3 has 17 amino acids. Here the CDR3 DNA reads TGCGCCAGCAGCTCGGCCGAGAGGACTAGCGGGACGGATGAGCAGTTCTTC. Amino acid sequence: CASSSAERTSGTDEQFF. The variable domain in full, with the rest retrieved from reference TRBV5-1 and TRBJ2-1, is KAGVTQTPRYLIKTRGQQVTLSCSPISGHRSVSWYQQTPGQGLQFLFEYFSETQRNKGNFPGRFSGRQFSNSRSEMNVSTLELGDSALYLCASSSAERTSGTDEQFFGPGTRLTVL.

This clonotype has more than one count but fewer than ten. The chain joins TRBV6-5 to TRBJ2-2; TRBD2 might be the D (6 bases). This CDR3 has 15 amino acids. The V end lost 2 bases, the J end lost 1 base, and 8 bases lay between the germline ends. Germline-derived CDR1 and CDR2 are MNHEY and SVGAGI. The CDR3 nucleotides read TGTGCCAGCAGTTACCGGGAGATGAACACCGGGGAGCTGTTTTTT. It translates to CASSYREMNTGELFF.

This clonotype occurred a few times. The chain has TRBV3-1 and TRBJ2-1; D unclear. There are 15 residues in the CDR3. V lost 0 bases to trimming and J lost 5 bases, with 11 bases between them. The germline gives CDR1 LGHDT, CDR2 YNNKEL (reference sequence). For the CDR3, the DNA is TGTGCCAGCAGCCAAGATGCTGCAGGAGACAATGAGCAGTTCTTC. This translates into CASSQDAAGDNEQFF.

The table lists this clonotype with a few counts. For the CDR3, the DNA is TGTGCCAGCAGCGAGACGGGACAGTACTACAATGAGCAGTTCTTC. Encoded protein: CASSETGQYYNEQFF. The rearrangement links TRBV5-6 to TRBJ2-1, with 7 bases fitting TRBD1. This CDR3 contains 15 residues. J was trimmed by 3 bases and V by 4 bases; bases with no gene match: 7. The germline V gene encodes CDR1 SGHDT and CDR2 YYEEEE.

This clonotype has only a few counts. J is TRBJ2-7 and V is TRBV20-1; a weak D match, TRBD2 (6 bases). From germline, CDR1 is DFQATT and CDR2 SNEGSKA (reference sequence). Trimming removed 1 base from V and 0 bases from J, with 10 bases in between. The CDR3 runs 14 residues. In nucleotides, the CDR3 is TGCAGTGCTAGAGGCGGGACCTTCTCCTACGAGCAGTACTTC. Encoded protein: CSARGGTFSYEQYF.

The genes are TRBV19 and TRBJ1-2, with a possible D match to TRBD1 (5 bases). This CDR3 region has 15 residues. With 6 bases removed from V and 0 bases from J, the gap between germline ends came to 14 bases. Germline lookup yields CDR1 LNHDA and CDR2 SQIVND (reference sequence). The CDR3 loop is CASRFNRRTNYGYTF. The CDR3 DNA follows: TGTGCCAGTAGATTTAACAGGAGGACTAACTATGGCTACACCTTC.

The J gene is TRBJ1-6, the V gene TRBV7-2; perhaps TRBD1 as D (6 bases). This CDR3 region has 15 residues. V lost 5 bases to trimming and J lost 6 bases, with 14 bases between them. Germline V gene sequence: CDR1 SGHTA, CDR2 FQGNSA. The CDR3 sequence is CASSLGGLANSPLHF. Here the CDR3 DNA reads TGTGCCAGCAGCCTAGGGGGGTTGGCTAATTCACCCCTCCACTTT.

The V call is TRBV25-1, the J call TRBJ2-1; D is uncertain. The CDR3 sequence is 17 residues long. Germline V gene sequence: CDR1 MGHDK, CDR2 SYGVNS. The ends were cut back, 2 bases at V and 0 bases at J, with 14 bases in the middle. The CDR3 DNA reads TGTGCCAGCAGTGAAGGAGTAGCCCTTAGCTCCTACAATGAGCAGTTCTTC. Its protein is CASSEGVALSSYNEQFF.

The chain carries TRBV5-1 and TRBJ1-1; TRBD1 might be the D (6 bases). Germline V gives CDR1 SGHRS, CDR2 YFSETQ. Deletions cut 4 bases from V and 4 bases from J, with 14 bases between. The CDR3 loop spans 14 amino acids. The CDR3 is CASSTEGGSTEAFF. In DNA form, the CDR3 reads TGCGCCAGCAGCACCGAGGGGGGAAGCACTGAAGCTTTCTTT.

In this sample, this clonotype turned up a few times. The gene calls are TRBV5-1 and TRBJ2-1; tentative D call: TRBD2 (6 bases). Germline-derived CDR1 and CDR2 are SGHRS and YFSETQ. The V and J ends lost 0 bases and 3 bases respectively, with 10 bases between them. The CDR3 is made up of 15 amino acids. The CDR3 DNA is TGCGCCAGCAGCTTGGCGGGAGAGTACTACAATGAGCAGTTCTTC. It codes for CASSLAGEYYNEQFF. Together with reference TRBV5-1 and TRBJ2-1, the CDR3 gives the full variable domain: KAGVTQTPRYLIKTRGQQVTLSCSPISGHRSVSWYQQTPGQGLQFLFEYFSETQRNKGNFPGRFSGRQFSNSRSEMNVSTLELGDSALYLCASSLAGEYYNEQFFGPGTRLTVL.

V usage is TRBV27 and J usage is TRBJ1-6; D is undetermined. Germline-derived CDR1 and CDR2 are MNHEY and SMNVEV (reference sequence). The CDR3 runs to 12 residues. V was pared by 6 bases and J by 7 bases, with 7 bases between. CDR3 residues: CASRSWNSPLHF. CDR3 coding DNA: TGTGCCAGCAGAAGTTGGAATTCACCCCTCCACTTT.

V gene TRBV2 combines with J gene TRBJ2-3; tentatively, D is TRBD1 (6 bases). Trimming took off 2 bases at V and 1 base at J, with 13 bases between the two ends. The CDR3 covers 16 residues. Germline V lookup: CDR1 SNHLY, CDR2 FYNNEI. CDR3 in amino acids: CASSERDNQRTDTQYF. In nucleotides, the CDR3 is TGTGCCAGCAGTGAACGGGACAATCAACGCACAGATACGCAGTATTTT.

This clonotype was found a few times. The V call is TRBV5-1, the J call TRBJ2-1; 8 positions agree with TRBD1. The CDR3 extends over 16 amino acids. The ends lost 6 bases at V and 4 bases at J; junction bases unmatched: 12. The germline gives CDR1 SGHRS, CDR2 YFSETQ. The CDR3 loop reads CASKGTGSSPYNEQFF. The CDR3 region has the DNA TGCGCCAGCAAGGGGACAGGTTCATCTCCTTACAATGAGCAGTTCTTC. The full variable domain, its missing parts supplied by reference TRBV5-1 and TRBJ2-1, is KAGVTQTPRYLIKTRGQQVTLSCSPISGHRSVSWYQQTPGQGLQFLFEYFSETQRNKGNFPGRFSGRQFSNSRSEMNVSTLELGDSALYLCASKGTGSSPYNEQFFGPGTRLTVL.

This clonotype was counted only a few times. The genes are TRBV2 and TRBJ2-1; no reliable D call. The CDR3 is 14 residues long. Germline values: CDR1 SNHLY, CDR2 FYNNEI. The V end lost 6 bases, the J end lost 2 bases, and 11 bases lay between the germline ends. CDR3 sequence: CASSEQVPYNEQFF. In DNA form, the CDR3 reads TGTGCCAGCAGCGAGCAGGTCCCCTACAATGAGCAGTTCTTC.

The chain uses TRBV18 and TRBJ2-7; 10 positions agree with TRBD1. CDR3 size: 14 residues. Germline CDR1 reads KGHSH; CDR2 reads LQKENI. The V gene end was trimmed by 8 bases and the J gene end by 2 bases; junction bases not matched to a gene: 6. In DNA, the CDR3 is TGTGCCAGCCAGGCCGGGACAGGGGCCTACGAGCAGTACTTC. Translation gives CASQAGTGAYEQYF. Using reference TRBV18 and TRBJ2-7 for the parts outside the CDR3, the full variable domain is NAGVMQNPRHLVRRRGQEARLRCSPMKGHSHVYWYRQLPEEGLKFMVYLQKENIIDESGMPKERFSAEFPKEGPSILRIQQVVRGDSAAYFCASQAGTGAYEQYFGPGTRLTVT.

This clonotype was recorded a few times. The J gene is TRBJ2-5, the V gene TRBV12-3 or TRBV12-4; 10 nucleotides agree with TRBD2. V dropped 6 bases and J dropped 9; count of bases not matched to a gene: 4. The CDR3 totals 12 residues. CDR3 bases: TGTGCCAGCAGGAGCGGGGGGGCGTCCCAGTACTTC. Its protein is CASRSGGASQYF.

Many counts were recorded for this clonotype. The chain joins TRBV27 to TRBJ2-7; TRBD1 is a possible D gene (5 bases). CDR3 size: 16 residues. Trimming cost V 4 bases and J 12 bases, with 28 bases left between them. Germline V gives CDR1 MNHEY, CDR2 SMNVEV (reference sequence). The CDR3 DNA reads TGTGCCAGCAGTTCGATCCGCCGGCGACAGCCCTACGATTGGTACTTC. Translating it yields CASSSIRRRQPYDWYF.

This chain uses TRBV20-1 with TRBJ1-5, with D unclear. CDR1 and CDR2 from the germline V gene are DFQATT and SNEGSKA (reference sequence). The CDR3 length is 14 residues. V lost 1 base and J lost 2, with 9 bases in between. CDR3 loop: CSARGAYGNQPQHF. The CDR3 coding sequence is TGCAGTGCTAGAGGAGCCTATGGCAATCAGCCCCAGCATTTT.

This clonotype was picked up many times. This chain joins TRBV10-3 and TRBJ1-1; 7 bases are shared with TRBD1. The CDR3 is 11 amino acids. The germline V gene has CDR1 ENHRY and CDR2 SYGVKD. With V trimmed by 10 bases and J by 6 bases, 5 bases remained unmatched. The CDR3 region is CATSGGPEAFF. The CDR3 bases are TGTGCCACTTCAGGGGGACCTGAAGCTTTCTTT.

The table lists this clonotype with a few counts. CDR3 nucleotides: TGTGCCAGCAGTCGGAGAGGGGAGATGAACACTGAAGCTTTCTTT. Amino acids: CASSRRGEMNTEAFF. The rearrangement links TRBV6-2 or TRBV6-3 to TRBJ1-1; a weak D match, TRBD1 (5 bases). This CDR3 is 15 amino acids long. Germline V gives CDR1 MNHEY, CDR2 SVGEGT. The V and J ends lost 5 bases and 0 bases respectively, with 13 bases between them.

V is TRBV5-5 and J is TRBJ2-7, with D perhaps matching TRBD1 (7 bases). Trimming cost V 9 bases and J 4 bases, with 14 bases left between them. The length of the CDR3 is 12 residues. CDR1 and CDR2 (germline): SGHKS, YYEKEE (reference sequence). CDR3 coding DNA: TGTGCCACCAGGGGGGATCTATACGAGCAGTACGTC. The encoded protein is CATRGDLYEQYV.

The V call is TRBV4-1, the J call TRBJ1-2; no clear D. The CDR3 sequence is 15 residues long. V shed 6 bases and J shed 6 bases, with 20 bases lying between them. CDR1 and CDR2 (germline): MGHRA, YSYEKL. The CDR3 DNA reads TGCGCCAGCAGTCCAAGTAGAACGGATGAGGATGGCTACACCTTC. Encoded protein: CASSPSRTDEDGYTF.

This clonotype was counted between two and nine times. This sequence joins TRBV18 and TRBJ2-7; TRBD2 might be the D (5 bases). Germline-derived CDR1 and CDR2 are KGHSH and LQKENI. The CDR3 spans 14 residues. Trimming pared 2 bases from V and 2 bases from J, leaving 10 bases between. CDR3 sequence (DNA): TGTGCCAGCTCACCAGACCGACTAACCTACGAGCAGTACTTC. Its protein product is CASSPDRLTYEQYF.

This rearrangement joins TRBV4-1 to TRBJ2-2; 9 positions match TRBD2. Germline-derived CDR1 and CDR2 are MGHRA and YSYEKL. Trimming at V came to 0 bases and at J to 3 bases, leaving 5 bases not matched to a gene. The CDR3 runs 17 residues. CDR3 nucleotide sequence: TGCGCCAGCAGCCAAGATCGCGGGGGGGACGACACCGGGGAGCTGTTTTTT. Its protein product is CASSQDRGGDDTGELFF.